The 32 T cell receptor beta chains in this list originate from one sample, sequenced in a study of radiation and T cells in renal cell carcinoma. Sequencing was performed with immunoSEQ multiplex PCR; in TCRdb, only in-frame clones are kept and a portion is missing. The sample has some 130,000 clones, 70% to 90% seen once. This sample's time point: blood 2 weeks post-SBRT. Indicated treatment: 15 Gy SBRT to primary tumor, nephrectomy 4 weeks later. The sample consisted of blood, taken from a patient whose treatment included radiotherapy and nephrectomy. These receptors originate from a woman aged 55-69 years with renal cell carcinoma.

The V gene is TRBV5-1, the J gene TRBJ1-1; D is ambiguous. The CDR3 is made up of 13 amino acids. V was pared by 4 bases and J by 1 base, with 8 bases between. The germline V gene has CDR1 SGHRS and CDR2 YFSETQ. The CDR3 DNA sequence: TGCGCCAGCAGCCAACCCCCGAACACTGAAGCTTTCTTT. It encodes CASSQPPNTEAFF.

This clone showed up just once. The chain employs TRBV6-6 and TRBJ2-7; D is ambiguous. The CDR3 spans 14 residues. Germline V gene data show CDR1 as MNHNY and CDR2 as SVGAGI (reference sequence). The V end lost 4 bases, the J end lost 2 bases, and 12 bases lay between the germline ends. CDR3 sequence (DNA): TGTGCCAGCAGTTCCACCCTGGAACCCTACGAGCAGTACTTC. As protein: CASSSTLEPYEQYF.

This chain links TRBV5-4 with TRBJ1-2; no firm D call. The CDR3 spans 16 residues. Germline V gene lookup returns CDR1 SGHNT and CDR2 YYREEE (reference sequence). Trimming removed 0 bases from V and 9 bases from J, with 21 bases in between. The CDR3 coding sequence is TGTGCCAGCAGCTTGGCTAAGCGTGAAGGGTCTTATCGCTACACCTTC. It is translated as CASSLAKREGSYRYTF.

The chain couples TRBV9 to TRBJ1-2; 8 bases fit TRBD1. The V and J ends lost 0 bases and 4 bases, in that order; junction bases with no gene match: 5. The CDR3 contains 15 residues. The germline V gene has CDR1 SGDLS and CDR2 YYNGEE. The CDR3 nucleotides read TGTGCCAGCAGCGTAGGACAGGGGTTAGGCTATGGCTACACCTTC. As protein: CASSVGQGLGYGYTF.

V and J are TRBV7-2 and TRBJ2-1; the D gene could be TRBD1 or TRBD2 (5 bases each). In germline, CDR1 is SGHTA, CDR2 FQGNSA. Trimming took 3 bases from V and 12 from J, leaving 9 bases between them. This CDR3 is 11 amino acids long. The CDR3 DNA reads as TGTGCCAGCAGCTTGTGGGGGAGGCAGTTCTTC. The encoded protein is CASSLWGRQFF.

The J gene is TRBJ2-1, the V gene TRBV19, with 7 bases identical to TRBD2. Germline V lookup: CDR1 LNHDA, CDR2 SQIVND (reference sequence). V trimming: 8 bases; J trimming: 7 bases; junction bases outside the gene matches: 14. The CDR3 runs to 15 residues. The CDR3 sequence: CASVVTSGTGNEQFF. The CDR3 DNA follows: TGTGCCAGTGTAGTGACAAGCGGGACGGGTAATGAGCAGTTCTTC.

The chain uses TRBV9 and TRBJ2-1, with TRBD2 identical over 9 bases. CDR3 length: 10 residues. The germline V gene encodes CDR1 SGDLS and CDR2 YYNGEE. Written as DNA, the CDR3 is TGTAGTAGCGGGGGTTATGAGCAGTTCTTC. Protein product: CSSGGYEQFF.

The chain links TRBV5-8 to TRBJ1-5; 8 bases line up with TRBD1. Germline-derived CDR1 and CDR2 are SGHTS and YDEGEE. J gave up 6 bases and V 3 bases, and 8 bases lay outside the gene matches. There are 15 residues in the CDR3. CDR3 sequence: CASSWDDRGGQPQHF. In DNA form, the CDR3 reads TGTGCCAGCAGCTGGGATGACAGGGGCGGTCAGCCCCAGCATTTT.

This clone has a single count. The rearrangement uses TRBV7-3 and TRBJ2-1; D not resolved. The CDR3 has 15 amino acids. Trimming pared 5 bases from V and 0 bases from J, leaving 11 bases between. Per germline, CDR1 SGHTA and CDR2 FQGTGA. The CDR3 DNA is TGTGCCAGCAGCGCCATAATCAACTCCTACAATGAGCAGTTCTTC. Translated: CASSAIINSYNEQFF.

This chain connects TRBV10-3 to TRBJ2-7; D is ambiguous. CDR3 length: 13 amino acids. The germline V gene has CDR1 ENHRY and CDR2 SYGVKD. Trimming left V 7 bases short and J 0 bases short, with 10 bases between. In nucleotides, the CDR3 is TGTGCCATCAATGGTGGAGACTCCTACGAGCAGTACTTC. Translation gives CAINGGDSYEQYF.

The chain's CDR3 is CASTTTDPYGYTF. The CDR3 nucleotides are TGTGCCAGCACCACGACGGACCCGTATGGCTACACCTTC. This rearrangement joins TRBV2 to TRBJ1-2; D unresolved. This CDR3 comprises 13 residues. Germline V gene sequence: CDR1 SNHLY, CDR2 FYNNEI. With 7 bases removed from V and 5 bases from J, the gap between germline ends came to 14 bases.

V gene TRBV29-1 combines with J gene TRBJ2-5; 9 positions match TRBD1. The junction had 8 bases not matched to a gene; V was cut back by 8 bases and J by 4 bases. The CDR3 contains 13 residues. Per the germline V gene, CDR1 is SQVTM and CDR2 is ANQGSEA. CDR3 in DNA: TGCAGCTCCCGGGGACAGGGAGGAGAGACCCAGTACTTC. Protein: CSSRGQGGETQYF.

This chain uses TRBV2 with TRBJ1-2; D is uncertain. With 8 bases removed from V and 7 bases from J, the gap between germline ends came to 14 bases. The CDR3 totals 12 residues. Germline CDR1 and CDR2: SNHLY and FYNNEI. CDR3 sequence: CASAGPRSGYTF. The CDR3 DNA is TGTGCCAGCGCCGGGCCGCGCAGTGGCTACACCTTC.

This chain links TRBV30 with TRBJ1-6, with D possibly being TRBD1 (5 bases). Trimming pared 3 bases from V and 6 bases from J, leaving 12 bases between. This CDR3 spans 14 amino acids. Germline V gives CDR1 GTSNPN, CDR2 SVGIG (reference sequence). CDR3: CAWSRDSSNSPLHF. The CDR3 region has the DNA TGTGCCTGGAGCCGTGACAGCTCTAATTCACCCCTCCACTTT.

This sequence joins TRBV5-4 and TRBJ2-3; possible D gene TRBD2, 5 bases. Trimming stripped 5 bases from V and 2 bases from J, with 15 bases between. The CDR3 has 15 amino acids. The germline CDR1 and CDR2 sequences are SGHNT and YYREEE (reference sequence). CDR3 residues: CASSPGLVTTDTQYF. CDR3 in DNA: TGTGCCAGCAGTCCTGGACTGGTGACCACAGATACGCAGTATTTT. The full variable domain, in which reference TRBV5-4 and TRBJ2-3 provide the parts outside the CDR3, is ETGVTQSPTHLIKTRGQQVTLRCSSQSGHNTVSWYQQALGQGPQFIFQYYREEENGRGNFPPRFSGLQFPNYSSELNVNALELDDSALYLCASSPGLVTTDTQYFGPGTRLTVL.

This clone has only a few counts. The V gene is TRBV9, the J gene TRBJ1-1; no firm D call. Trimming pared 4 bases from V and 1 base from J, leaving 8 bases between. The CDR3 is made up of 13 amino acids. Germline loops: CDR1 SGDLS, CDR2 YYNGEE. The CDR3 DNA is TGTGCCAGCAGCCCACAGCAGAACACTGAAGCTTTCTTT. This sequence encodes CASSPQQNTEAFF. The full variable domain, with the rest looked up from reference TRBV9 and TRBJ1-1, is DSGVTQTPKHLITATGQRVTLRCSPRSGDLSVYWYQQSLDQGLQFLIQYYNGEERAKGNILERFSAQQFPDLHSELNLSSLELGDSALYFCASSPQQNTEAFFGQGTRLTVV.

The CDR3 nucleotides are TGTGCCTGGAGGGGGGGCCAAGAGACCCAGTACTTC. Its protein product is CAWRGGQETQYF. The rearrangement links TRBV30 to TRBJ2-5; D is possibly TRBD2 (6 bases). CDR1 and CDR2 (germline): GTSNPN, SVGIG (reference sequence). V was cut by 3 bases and J by 1 base, with 6 bases left in between. The CDR3 is made up of 12 amino acids. The entire variable domain, with the rest obtained from reference TRBV30 and TRBJ2-5, is as follows: SQTIHQWPATLVQPVGSPLSLECTVEGTSNPNLYWYRQAAGRGLQLLFYSVGIGQISSEVPQNLSASRPQDRQFILSSKKLLLSDSGFYLCAWRGGQETQYFGPGTRLLVL.

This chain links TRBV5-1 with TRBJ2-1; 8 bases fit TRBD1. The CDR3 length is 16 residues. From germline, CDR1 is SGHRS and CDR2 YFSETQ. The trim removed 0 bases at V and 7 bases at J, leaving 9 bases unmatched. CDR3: CASSLAGQGFNNEQFF. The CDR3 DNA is TGCGCCAGCAGCTTGGCCGGACAGGGCTTCAATAATGAGCAGTTCTTC.

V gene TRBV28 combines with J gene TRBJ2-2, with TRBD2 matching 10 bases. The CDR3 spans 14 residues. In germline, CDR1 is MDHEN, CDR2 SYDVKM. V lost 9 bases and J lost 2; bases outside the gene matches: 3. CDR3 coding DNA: TGTGCCAGTCTACTAGCGGGAAACACCGGGGAGCTGTTTTTT. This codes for CASLLAGNTGELFF.

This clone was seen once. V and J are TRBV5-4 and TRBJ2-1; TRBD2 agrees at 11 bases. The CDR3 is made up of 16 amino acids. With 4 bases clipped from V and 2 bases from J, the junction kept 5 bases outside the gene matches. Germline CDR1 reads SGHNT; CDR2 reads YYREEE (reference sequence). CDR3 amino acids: CASSTNSGGAYNEQFF. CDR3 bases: TGTGCCAGCAGCACCAATAGCGGGGGGGCCTACAATGAGCAGTTCTTC.

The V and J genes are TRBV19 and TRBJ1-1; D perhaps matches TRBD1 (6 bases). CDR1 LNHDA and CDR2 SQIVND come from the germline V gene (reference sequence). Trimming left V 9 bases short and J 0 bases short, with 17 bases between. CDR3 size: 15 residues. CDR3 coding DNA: TGTGCCAGCCTGAGAGGGGGGGCCTTGAACACTGAAGCTTTCTTT. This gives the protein CASLRGGALNTEAFF.

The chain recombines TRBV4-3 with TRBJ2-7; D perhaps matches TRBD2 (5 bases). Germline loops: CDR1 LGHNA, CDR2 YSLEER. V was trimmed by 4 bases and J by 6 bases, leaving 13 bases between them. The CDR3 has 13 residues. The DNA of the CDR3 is TGCGCCAGCAGCCTACTAGAAGGTTCCGAGCAGTACTTC. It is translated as CASSLLEGSEQYF.

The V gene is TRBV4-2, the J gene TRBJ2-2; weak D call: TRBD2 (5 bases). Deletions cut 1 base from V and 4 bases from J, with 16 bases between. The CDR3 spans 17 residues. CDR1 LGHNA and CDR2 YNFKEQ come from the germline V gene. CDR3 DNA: TGTGCCAGCAGCCAAGTGGCCGGGCGGGCGGGCACCGGGGAGCTGTTTTTT. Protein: CASSQVAGRAGTGELFF.

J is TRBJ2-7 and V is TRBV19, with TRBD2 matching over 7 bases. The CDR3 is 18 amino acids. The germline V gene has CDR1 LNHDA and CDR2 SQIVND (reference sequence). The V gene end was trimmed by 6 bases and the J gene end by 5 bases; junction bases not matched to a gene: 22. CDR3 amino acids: CASSPLTHGPAGVDEQYF. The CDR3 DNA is TGTGCCAGTAGCCCCCTGACTCACGGGCCGGCGGGGGTAGACGAGCAGTACTTC.

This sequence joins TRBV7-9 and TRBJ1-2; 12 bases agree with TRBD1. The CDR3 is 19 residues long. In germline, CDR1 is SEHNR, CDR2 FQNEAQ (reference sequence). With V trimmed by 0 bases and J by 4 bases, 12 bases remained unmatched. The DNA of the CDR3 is TGTGCCAGCAGCTTAGCCGGGACAGGGGGCGCTGGGACCAGCTATGGCTACACCTTC. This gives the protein CASSLAGTGGAGTSYGYTF.

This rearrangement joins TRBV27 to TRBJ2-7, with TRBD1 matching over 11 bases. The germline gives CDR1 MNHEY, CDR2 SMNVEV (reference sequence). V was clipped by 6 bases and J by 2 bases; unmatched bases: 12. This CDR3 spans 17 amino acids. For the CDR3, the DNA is TGTGCCAGCAGCCTACGGGTGGACAGGGGGCTACCCTACGAGCAGTACTTC. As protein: CASSLRVDRGLPYEQYF.

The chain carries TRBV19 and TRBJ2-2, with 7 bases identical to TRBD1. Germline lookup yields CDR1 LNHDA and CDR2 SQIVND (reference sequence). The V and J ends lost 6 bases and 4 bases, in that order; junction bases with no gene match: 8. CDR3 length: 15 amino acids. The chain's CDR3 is CASSLKTGTTGELFF. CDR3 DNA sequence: TGTGCCAGTAGCCTCAAGACAGGGACCACCGGGGAGCTGTTTTTT.

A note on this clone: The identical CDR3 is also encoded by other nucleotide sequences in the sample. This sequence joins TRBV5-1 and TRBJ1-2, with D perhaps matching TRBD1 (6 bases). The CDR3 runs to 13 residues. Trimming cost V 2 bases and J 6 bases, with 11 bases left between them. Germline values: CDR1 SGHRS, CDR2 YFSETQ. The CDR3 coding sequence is TGCGCCAGCAGCTTACAGGGTGAGAATGGCTACACCTTC. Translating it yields CASSLQGENGYTF.

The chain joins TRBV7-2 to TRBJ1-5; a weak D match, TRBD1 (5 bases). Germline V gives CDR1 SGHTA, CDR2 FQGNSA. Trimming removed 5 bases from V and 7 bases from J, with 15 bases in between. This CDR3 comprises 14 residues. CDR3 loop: CASSNGGLEQPQHF. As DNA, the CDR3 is TGTGCCAGCAGCAATGGGGGGTTGGAGCAGCCCCAGCATTTT.

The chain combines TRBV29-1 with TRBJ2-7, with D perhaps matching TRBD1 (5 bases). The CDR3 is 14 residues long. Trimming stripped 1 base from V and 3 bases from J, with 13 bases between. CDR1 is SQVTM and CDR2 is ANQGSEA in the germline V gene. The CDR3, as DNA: TGCAGCGTTGAAGGGGGAAGGGGAAACTACGAGCAGTACTTC. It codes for CSVEGGRGNYEQYF.

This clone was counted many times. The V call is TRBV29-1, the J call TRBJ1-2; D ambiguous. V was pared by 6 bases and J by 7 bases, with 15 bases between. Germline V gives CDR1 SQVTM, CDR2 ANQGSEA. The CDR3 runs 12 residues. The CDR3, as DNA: TGCAGCGTCGCTACGCTGAGGAGTGGCTACACCTTC. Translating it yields CSVATLRSGYTF.

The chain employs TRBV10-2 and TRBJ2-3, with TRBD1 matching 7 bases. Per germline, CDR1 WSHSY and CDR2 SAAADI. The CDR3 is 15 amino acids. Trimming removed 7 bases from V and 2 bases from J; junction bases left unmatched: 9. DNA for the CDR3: TGCGCCAGCACCACGACGGGACAGAACACAGATACGCAGTATTTT. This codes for CASTTTGQNTDTQYF.